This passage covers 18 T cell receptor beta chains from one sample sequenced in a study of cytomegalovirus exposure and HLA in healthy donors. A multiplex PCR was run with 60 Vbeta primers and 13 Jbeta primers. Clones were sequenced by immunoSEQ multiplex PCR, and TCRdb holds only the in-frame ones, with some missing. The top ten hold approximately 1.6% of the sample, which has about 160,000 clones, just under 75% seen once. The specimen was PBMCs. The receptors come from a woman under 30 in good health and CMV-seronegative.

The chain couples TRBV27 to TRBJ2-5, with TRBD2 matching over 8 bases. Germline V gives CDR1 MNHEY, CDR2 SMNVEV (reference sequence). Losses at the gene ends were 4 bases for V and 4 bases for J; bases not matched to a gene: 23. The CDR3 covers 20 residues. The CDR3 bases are TGTGCCAGCAGTTCATTAGATCGCCAGGCCCCTAGCGGGCTCTTAGAGACCCAGTACTTC. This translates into CASSSLDRQAPSGLLETQYF.

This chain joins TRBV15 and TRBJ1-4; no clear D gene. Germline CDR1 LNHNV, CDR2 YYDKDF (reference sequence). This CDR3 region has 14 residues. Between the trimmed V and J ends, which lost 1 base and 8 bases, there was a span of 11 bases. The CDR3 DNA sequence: TGTGCCACCAGCAGAGCTAGATTATCAGAAAAACTGTTTTTT. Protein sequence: CATSRARLSEKLFF.

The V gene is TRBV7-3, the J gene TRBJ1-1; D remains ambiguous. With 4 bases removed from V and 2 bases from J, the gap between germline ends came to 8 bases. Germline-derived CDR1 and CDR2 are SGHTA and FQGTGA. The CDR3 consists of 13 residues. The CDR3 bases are TGTGCCAGCAGCTACGGTCCCAACACTGAAGCTTTCTTT. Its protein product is CASSYGPNTEAFF.

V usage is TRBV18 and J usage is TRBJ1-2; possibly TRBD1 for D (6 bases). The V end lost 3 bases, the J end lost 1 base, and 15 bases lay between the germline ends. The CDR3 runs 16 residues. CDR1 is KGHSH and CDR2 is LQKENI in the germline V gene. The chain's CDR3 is CASSPTQQGDNYGYTF. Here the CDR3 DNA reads TGTGCCAGCTCACCTACGCAACAGGGAGATAACTATGGCTACACCTTC. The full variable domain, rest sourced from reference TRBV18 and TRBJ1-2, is NAGVMQNPRHLVRRRGQEARLRCSPMKGHSHVYWYRQLPEEGLKFMVYLQKENIIDESGMPKERFSAEFPKEGPSILRIQQVVRGDSAAYFCASSPTQQGDNYGYTFGSGTRLTVV.

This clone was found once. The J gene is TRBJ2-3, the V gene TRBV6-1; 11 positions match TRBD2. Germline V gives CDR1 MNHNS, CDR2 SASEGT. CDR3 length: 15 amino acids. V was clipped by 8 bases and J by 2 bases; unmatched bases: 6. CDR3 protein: CASGLAGGNTDTQYF. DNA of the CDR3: TGTGCCAGCGGCCTAGCGGGAGGTAACACAGATACGCAGTATTTT.

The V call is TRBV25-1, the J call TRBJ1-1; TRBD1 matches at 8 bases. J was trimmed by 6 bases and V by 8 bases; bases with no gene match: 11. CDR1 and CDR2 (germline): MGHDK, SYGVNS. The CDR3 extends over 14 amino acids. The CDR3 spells CASGPDRGRAEAFF. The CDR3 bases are TGTGCCAGCGGACCCGACAGGGGTCGGGCTGAAGCTTTCTTT.

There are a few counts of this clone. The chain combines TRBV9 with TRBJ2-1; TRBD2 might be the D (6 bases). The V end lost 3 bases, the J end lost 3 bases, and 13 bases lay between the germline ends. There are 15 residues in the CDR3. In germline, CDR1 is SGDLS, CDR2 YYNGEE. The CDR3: CASSADPSVYNEQFF. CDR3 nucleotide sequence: TGTGCCAGCAGCGCTGATCCTAGCGTCTACAATGAGCAGTTCTTC. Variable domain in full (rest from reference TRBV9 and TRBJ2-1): DSGVTQTPKHLITATGQRVTLRCSPRSGDLSVYWYQQSLDQGLQFLIQYYNGEERAKGNILERFSAQQFPDLHSELNLSSLELGDSALYFCASSADPSVYNEQFFGPGTRLTVL.

The CDR3 DNA reads TGTGCCAGCAGCTCCTCAGGGTTGGGGAAACTGTTTTTT. As protein: CASSSSGLGKLFF. V gene TRBV7-2 combines with J gene TRBJ1-4, with a possible D match to TRBD1 (5 bases). This CDR3 has 13 amino acids. Trimming removed 4 bases from V and 11 bases from J, with 14 bases in between. CDR1 is SGHTA, CDR2 FQGNSA, per germline.

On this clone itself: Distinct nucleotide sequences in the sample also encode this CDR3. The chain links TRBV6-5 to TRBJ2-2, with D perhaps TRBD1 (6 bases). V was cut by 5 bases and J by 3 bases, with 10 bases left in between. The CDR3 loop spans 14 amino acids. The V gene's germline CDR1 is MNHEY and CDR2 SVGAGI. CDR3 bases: TGTGCCAGCAGTCTTACAGGGTACACCGGGGAGCTGTTTTTT. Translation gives CASSLTGYTGELFF.

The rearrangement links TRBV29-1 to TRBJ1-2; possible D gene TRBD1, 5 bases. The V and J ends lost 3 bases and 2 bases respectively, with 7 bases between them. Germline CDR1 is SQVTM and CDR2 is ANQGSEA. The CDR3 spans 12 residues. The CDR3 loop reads CSVESGNYGYTF. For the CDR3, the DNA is TGCAGCGTTGAGTCAGGGAACTATGGCTACACCTTC.

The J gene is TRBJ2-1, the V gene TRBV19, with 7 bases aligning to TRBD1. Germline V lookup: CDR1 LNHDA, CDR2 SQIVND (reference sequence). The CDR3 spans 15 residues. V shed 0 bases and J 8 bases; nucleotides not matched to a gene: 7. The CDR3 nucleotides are TGTGCCAGTAGTATAGAAGGCAGGGGGTCCTATGAGCAGTTCTTC. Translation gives CASSIEGRGSYEQFF. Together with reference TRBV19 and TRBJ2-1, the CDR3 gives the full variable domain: DGGITQSPKYLFRKEGQNVTLSCEQNLNHDAMYWYRQDPGQGLRLIYYSQIVNDFQKGDIAEGYSVSREKKESFPLTVTSAQKNPTAFYLCASSIEGRGSYEQFFGPGTRLTVL.

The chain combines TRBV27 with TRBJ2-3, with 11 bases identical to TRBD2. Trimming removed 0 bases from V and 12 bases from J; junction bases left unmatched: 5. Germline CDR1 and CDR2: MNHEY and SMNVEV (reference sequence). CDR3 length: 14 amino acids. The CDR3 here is CASSLSSGGATQYF. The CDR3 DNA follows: TGTGCCAGCAGTTTATCTAGCGGGGGGGCCACCCAGTATTTT.

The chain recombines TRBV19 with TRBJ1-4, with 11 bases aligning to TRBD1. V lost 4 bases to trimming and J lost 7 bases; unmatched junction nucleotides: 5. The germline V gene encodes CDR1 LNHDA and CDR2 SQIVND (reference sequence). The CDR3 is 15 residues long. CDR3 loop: CASSTGTGGSEKLFF. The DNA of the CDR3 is TGTGCCAGTAGTACTGGGACAGGGGGTAGTGAAAAACTGTTTTTT.

CDR3 amino acids: CASSPGAGGNTEAFF. The CDR3 coding sequence is TGTGCCAGCTCACCAGGGGCAGGGGGAAACACTGAAGCTTTCTTT. The chain joins TRBV18 to TRBJ1-1; 7 nucleotides align to TRBD1. Germline assignment: CDR1 KGHSH and CDR2 LQKENI. J was trimmed by 2 bases and V by 2 bases; bases with no gene match: 5. CDR3 length: 15 amino acids.

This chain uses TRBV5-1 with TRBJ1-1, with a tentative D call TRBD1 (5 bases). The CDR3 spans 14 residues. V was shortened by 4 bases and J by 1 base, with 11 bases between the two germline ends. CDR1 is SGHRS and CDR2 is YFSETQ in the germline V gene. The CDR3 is CASSLGGANTEAFF. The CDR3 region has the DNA TGCGCCAGCAGCCTGGGCGGGGCGAACACTGAAGCTTTCTTT.

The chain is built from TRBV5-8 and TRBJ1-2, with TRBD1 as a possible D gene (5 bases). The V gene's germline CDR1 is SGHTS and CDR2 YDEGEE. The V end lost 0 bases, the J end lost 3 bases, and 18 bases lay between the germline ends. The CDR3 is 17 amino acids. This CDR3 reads CASSLAAGRTGDYGYTF. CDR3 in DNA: TGTGCCAGCAGCTTGGCCGCGGGACGGACTGGGGACTATGGCTACACCTTC.

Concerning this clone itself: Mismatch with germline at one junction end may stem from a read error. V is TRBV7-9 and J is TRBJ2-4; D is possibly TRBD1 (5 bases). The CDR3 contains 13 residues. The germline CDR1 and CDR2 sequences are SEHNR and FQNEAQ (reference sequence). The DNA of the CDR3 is TGTTCCAGCAGCTTAGGGGCAGGCAGCATTCAGTACTTC. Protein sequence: CSSSLGAGSIQYF.

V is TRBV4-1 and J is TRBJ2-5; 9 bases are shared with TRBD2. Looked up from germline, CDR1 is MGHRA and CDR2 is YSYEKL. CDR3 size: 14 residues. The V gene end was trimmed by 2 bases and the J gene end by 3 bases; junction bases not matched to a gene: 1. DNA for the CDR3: TGCGCCAGCAGCCAACTAGCGGGGAAAGAGACCCAGTACTTC. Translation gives CASSQLAGKETQYF.